One sample yielded the 17 T cell receptor beta chains listed below, sequenced in a study of T cells in Graves' hyperthyroidism and ophthalmopathy. From RNA transcripts, TCR beta CDR3 regions were amplified. The primer set for the first-round RT-PCR of the TCR CDR3 was HTBI. TCRdb processed the multiplex PCR reads anew with MiXCR; each CDR3 protein has one entry. The sample lists fewer than 450,000 distinct CDR3 sequences, approximately 18% seen once, with 34% in the top ten. The sequenced material came from blood. The receptors here all came from a young woman with Graves' hyperthyroidism that later progressed to Graves' ophthalmopathy.

The chain carries TRBV3-1 and TRBJ1-1; perhaps TRBD1 as D (5 bases). The germline CDR1 and CDR2 sequences are LGHDT and YNNKEL (reference sequence). V was clipped by 1 base and J by 11 bases, with 17 bases between them. There are 14 residues in the CDR3. CDR3 in DNA: TGTGCCAGCAGCCAAGCCATGGGACCCAGTCGGGCTTTCTTT. As protein: CASSQAMGPSRAFF. The whole variable domain, remainder taken from reference TRBV3-1 and TRBJ1-1, is DTAVSQTPKYLVTQMGNDKSIKCEQNLGHDTMYWYKQDSKKFLKIMFSYNNKELIINETVPNRFSPKSPDKAHLNLHINSLELGDSAVYFCASSQAMGPSRAFFGQGTRLTVV.

The genes are TRBV6-1 and TRBJ2-5; TRBD2 aligns across 9 bases. There are 15 residues in the CDR3. Per germline, CDR1 MNHNS and CDR2 SASEGT. After removal of 6 bases from V and 4 bases from J, the junction contained 9 bases not matched to a gene. CDR3: CASSAGTAGGETQYF. Written as DNA, the CDR3 is TGTGCCAGCAGCGCGGGGACAGCGGGAGGAGAGACCCAGTACTTC.

Points on this clonotype: A read error is possible here, since a much larger clone lies one base away. The J gene is TRBJ2-3, the V gene TRBV7-9; D is ambiguous. This CDR3 is 14 amino acids long. The ends were cut back, 6 bases at V and 4 bases at J, with 14 bases in the middle. Germline-derived CDR1 and CDR2 are SEHNR and FQNEAQ (reference sequence). In nucleotides, the CDR3 is TGTGCCAGCAGTCAGACCGTAAACGCAGATACGCAGTATTTT. This gives the protein CASSQTVNADTQYF.

There are many counts of this clonotype. V gene TRBV19 combines with J gene TRBJ2-2; either TRBD1 or TRBD2 may fit D (5 bases each). Between the trimmed V and J ends, which lost 4 bases and 2 bases, there was a span of 20 bases. This CDR3 is built from 18 residues. Germline values: CDR1 LNHDA, CDR2 SQIVND (reference sequence). CDR3 coding DNA: TGTGCCAGTAGTAGGGGGTCGGGGAAGGACCTCAACACCGGGGAGCTGTTTTTT. Encoded protein: CASSRGSGKDLNTGELFF.

This clonotype was counted between two and nine times. Since a much larger clone is just one base distant, this may be a read error. The rearrangement joins TRBV27 to TRBJ2-7; D ambiguous. This CDR3 is built from 14 residues. V lost 5 bases to trimming and J lost 0 bases, with 11 bases between them. Per the germline V gene, CDR1 is MNHEY and CDR2 is SMNVEV (reference sequence). DNA for the CDR3: TGTGCCAGCAGTAGAGTTATCTCCTCCTACGAGCAGTACTTC. Its translation is CASSRVISSYEQYF.

The chain employs TRBV20-1 and TRBJ1-5; D uncertain. This CDR3 is 14 amino acids long. The V gene's germline CDR1 is DFQATT and CDR2 SNEGSKA (reference sequence). V gave up 5 bases and J gave up 0 bases, with 11 bases separating them. The CDR3 loop reads CSAGRTNSNQPQHF. Here the CDR3 DNA reads TGCAGTGCTGGGAGGACCAATAGCAATCAGCCCCAGCATTTT.

This rearrangement joins TRBV3-1 to TRBJ2-3; D perhaps matches TRBD1 (7 bases). The germline gives CDR1 LGHDT, CDR2 YNNKEL (reference sequence). CDR3 length: 15 amino acids. Trimming removed 4 bases from V and 4 bases from J, with 15 bases in between. The CDR3 region is CASSRRDSSPDTQYF. Here the CDR3 DNA reads TGTGCCAGCAGCCGGCGGGACAGTAGTCCAGATACGCAGTATTTT.

This clonotype has only a few counts. The chain uses TRBV5-1 and TRBJ2-5; maybe TRBD2 (5 bases). Trimming cost V 4 bases and J 5 bases, with 18 bases left between them. The CDR3 contains 15 residues. Germline CDR1 and CDR2: SGHRS and YFSETQ. DNA for the CDR3: TGCGCCAGCAGCCGCGGCGAAGAGGGCGGGGAGACCCAGTACTTC. This gives the protein CASSRGEEGGETQYF. Based on the CDR3 plus reference TRBV5-1 and TRBJ2-5, the full variable domain is KAGVTQTPRYLIKTRGQQVTLSCSPISGHRSVSWYQQTPGQGLQFLFEYFSETQRNKGNFPGRFSGRQFSNSRSEMNVSTLELGDSALYLCASSRGEEGGETQYFGPGTRLLVL.

Regarding this clonotype: At one end the junction does not follow the germline gene, possibly because of a read error. This sequence joins TRBV19 and TRBJ1-5; D is possibly TRBD1 (5 bases). The CDR3 consists of 14 residues. Germline V CDR1 and CDR2: LNHDA, SQIVND (reference sequence). The DNA of the CDR3 is TGTGCCAGTAGTGCAAAGTGGGGCAATCAGCCCCAGCGTTTT. It specifies CASSAKWGNQPQRF.

The table lists this clonotype with many counts. This chain joins TRBV10-3 and TRBJ2-3; 9 bases fit TRBD2. There are 17 residues in the CDR3. The germline V gene encodes CDR1 ENHRY and CDR2 SYGVKD. The ends lost 2 bases at V and 8 bases at J; junction bases unmatched: 14. Here the CDR3 reads CAISERQLREGRGTQYF. The DNA of the CDR3 is TGTGCCATCAGTGAGCGTCAGTTGCGGGAGGGCCGAGGTACGCAGTATTTT.

In this sample, this clonotype turned up many times. This chain uses TRBV28 with TRBJ2-7, with D hard to call. CDR1 and CDR2 (germline): MDHEN, SYDVKM. The V gene lost 7 bases and the J gene lost 3 bases, with 19 bases spanning the gap. The CDR3 length is 15 residues. CDR3 sequence (DNA): TGTGCCAGCAAACCGTCCAAGAAGTCCATCTACGAGCAGTACTTC. Its translation is CASKPSKKSIYEQYF.

This clonotype has ten or more counts. The chain carries TRBV11-2 and TRBJ1-4, with TRBD1 matching 8 bases. The CDR3 runs 15 residues. In germline, CDR1 is SGHAT, CDR2 FQNNGV. Trimming at V came to 5 bases and at J to 0 bases, leaving 2 bases not matched to a gene. CDR3 coding DNA: TGTGCCAGCAGCCCACAGGGGGCAACTAATGAAAAACTGTTTTTT. As protein: CASSPQGATNEKLFF.

This clonotype was observed at least ten times. This chain joins TRBV10-3 and TRBJ1-2, with D possibly being TRBD1 (6 bases). The germline V gene encodes CDR1 ENHRY and CDR2 SYGVKD. Between the trimmed V and J ends, which lost 8 bases and 1 base, there was a span of 11 bases. The CDR3 has 13 amino acids. In DNA form, the CDR3 reads TGTGCCATCCGGGACACCCTTAACTATGGCTACACCTTC. Its protein product is CAIRDTLNYGYTF.

This clonotype was seen a few times. The chain couples TRBV4-1 to TRBJ1-1; tentatively, D is TRBD1 (5 bases). Trimming stripped 0 bases from V and 4 bases from J, with 24 bases between. CDR3 size: 19 residues. Germline assignment: CDR1 MGHRA and CDR2 YSYEKL. The CDR3 DNA reads as TGCGCCAGCAGCCAAGATCCCCGGGGACGGATGTCTATTCGCACTGAAGCTTTCTTT. It translates to CASSQDPRGRMSIRTEAFF.

The rearrangement links TRBV28 to TRBJ2-1; D is undetermined. Germline CDR1 and CDR2: MDHEN and SYDVKM. The V and J ends lost 7 bases and 5 bases respectively, with 15 bases between them. The length of the CDR3 is 14 residues. The CDR3 protein is CASKARTHHNEQFF. Written as DNA, the CDR3 is TGTGCCAGCAAGGCCAGAACCCACCACAATGAGCAGTTCTTC. The entire variable domain, with the rest obtained from reference TRBV28 and TRBJ2-1, is as follows: DVKVTQSSRYLVKRTGEKVFLECVQDMDHENMFWYRQDPGLGLRLIYFSYDVKMKEKGDIPEGYSVSREKKERFSLILESASTNQTSMYLCASKARTHHNEQFFGPGTRLTVL.

The chain recombines TRBV15 with TRBJ2-7; D perhaps matches TRBD2 (7 bases). With 1 base removed from V and 5 bases from J, the gap between germline ends came to 12 bases. Germline assignment: CDR1 LNHNV and CDR2 YYDKDF (reference sequence). This CDR3 is built from 14 residues. CDR3 sequence reads: CATSRGGGLDEQYF. The CDR3, as DNA: TGTGCCACCAGCAGAGGGGGGGGCCTGGACGAGCAGTACTTC.

This chain uses TRBV7-8 with TRBJ2-3, with 14 bases aligning to TRBD2. With 4 bases clipped from V and 5 bases from J, the junction kept 14 bases outside the gene matches. This CDR3 spans 19 amino acids. The germline CDR1 and CDR2 sequences are SGHVS and FQNEAQ. As DNA, the CDR3 is TGTGCCAGCAGCTGGGCTTCCGGGACTAGCGGGAGTATGTTAGATACGCAGTATTTT. Encoded protein: CASSWASGTSGSMLDTQYF.